This is a list of T cell receptor beta chains from one sample in a study of cytomegalovirus exposure and HLA in healthy donors. Generated by immunoSEQ multiplex PCR, the TCRdb table keeps only in-frame clones and is missing some. The sample shows 65,000 to 100,000 clones, roughly 80% of them seen only once. The source material was PBMCs. Source of these receptors: a middle-aged man in good health and CMV-seronegative. CDR3s leave out the opening cysteine and the closing phenylalanine or tryptophan. Not all rows give a size; the values are once, few, many and, for expanded clones, a class.

size	V	CDR3
-	TRBV5-1	ASSRENPRGQETQY
few	TRBV5-6	ASSRGTGSGAF
-	TRBV28	AIDRDSNQPQH
once	TRBV6-5	ASRRQGAHGYT
once	TRBV7-9	ASSRTGNNEKLF
-	TRBV4-1	ASSPTGQGPLEPQH
-	TRBV11-1	ASSGQGPNSYEQY
few	TRBV28	ASSPQTGIGGGYT
few	TRBV5-1	ASSWTGLYNSPLH
-	TRBV10-3	AINQDPGFNEQY
-	TRBV30	AWSGLDRAAGELF
-	TRBV6-5	ASSHREREQY
-	TRBV6-6	ASSYRAGNQPQH